The 4 T cell receptor beta chains listed next were all sequenced from one sample in a study of OX40 agonist ivuxolimab in advanced cancers. Data came from immunoSEQ multiplex PCR; TCRdb stores just in-frame clones and leaves some out. The sample lists fewer than 70,000 clones, approximately 86% seen once, with 2.5% to 3% in the top ten. The input for sequencing was CD4+ or CD8+ T cells sorted from blood, taken in a trial of the OX40 agonist ivuxolimab. These receptors all come from an adult with an advanced solid tumor such as melanoma, head and neck, liver or kidney cancer.

V and J are TRBV9 and TRBJ1-6; D possibly corresponds to TRBD1 (6 bases). Trimming stripped 7 bases from V and 5 bases from J, with 13 bases between. The CDR3 has 14 residues. Germline CDR1 SGDLS, CDR2 YYNGEE. This CDR3 reads CASSRDTDNSPLHF. DNA for the CDR3: TGTGCCAGCTCCCGGGACACAGATAATTCACCCCTCCACTTT.

This chain links TRBV10-3 with TRBJ2-1; D may match TRBD1 or TRBD2 (7 bases each). The ends were cut back, 4 bases at V and 6 bases at J, with 13 bases in the middle. The germline V gene has CDR1 ENHRY and CDR2 SYGVKD. The CDR3 contains 14 residues. CDR3 sequence (DNA): TGTGCCATCAGTGTGCCAGGGGGGGGCAATGAGCAGTTCTTC. It codes for CAISVPGGGNEQFF.

The chain links TRBV14 to TRBJ1-6, with D tentatively TRBD1 (5 bases). Trimming stripped 5 bases from V and 7 bases from J, with 15 bases between. The germline gives CDR1 SGHDN, CDR2 FVKESK. The CDR3 contains 15 residues. The CDR3 is CASSYRDLLNSPLHF. The CDR3 DNA reads as TGTGCCAGCAGCTACCGGGACCTATTAAATTCACCCCTCCACTTT.

CDR3: CASAQGWGYGYTF. The CDR3 bases are TGTGCCAGCGCCCAAGGTTGGGGGTATGGCTACACCTTC. V usage is TRBV28 and J usage is TRBJ1-2, with D maybe TRBD1 (5 bases). The V end lost 8 bases, the J end lost 5 bases, and 15 bases lay between the germline ends. Germline V gene data show CDR1 as MDHEN and CDR2 as SYDVKM. CDR3 size: 13 residues.